This T cell receptor (beta chain) was sequenced for a study of post-analysis software for immune sequencing data. This clonotype was recorded at least ten times. The target antigen is unknown. Unique molecular identifiers were built into the TCR beta cDNA libraries. One entry per CDR3 protein results from TCRdb running MiXCR on the PCR reads. The top ten clones hold about 0.5% of a sample with roughly 730,000 distinct CDR3 sequences, about 32% of them seen once. CDR3 length: 14 amino acids. Germline trimming cut 7 bases from V and 5 bases from J; bases unmatched to any gene: 12. Looked up from germline, CDR1 is DFQATT and CDR2 is SNEGSKA (reference sequence). Study-wide results and caveats: The five TRBV segments detected at higher frequency in patients than in controls included TRBV5-6, TRBV5-1 and TRBV20-1. Samples from a shared batch, those prepared together, strongly co-clustered by F measure.

What was sequenced was blood. V is TRBV20-1 and J is TRBJ2-5, with 8 bases aligning to TRBD2. The origin of this receptor is a girl aged 5 to 17 with multiple sclerosis. The CDR3: CSVPIWTGGETQYF. The DNA for the CDR3 is TGCAGTGTTCCCATTTGGACGGGAGGGGAGACCCAGTACTTC.